The rows below give T cell receptor beta chains drawn from one sample of a study of CD8+ T cells in alopecia areata. Clones were sequenced by immunoSEQ multiplex PCR, and TCRdb holds only the in-frame ones, with some missing. Found here are 120,000 or so clones, around 63% of them singletons; the top ten hold more than 5.5%. Specimen: CD4+ T cells sorted from blood, collected at week 4, from a patient treated with tofacitinib. These receptors all stem from a human donor with alopecia areata. The CDR3 runs from the conserved cysteine through the conserved F or W. The D gene is left open where the match is weak. Clone size appears in some rows only: once, few, many, or a class for an expanded clone.

>TRBD1|TRBV11-1|TRBJ2-7|NA
TGTGCCAGCAGCAAACAGGGGGTCAACGAGCAGTACTTC
CASSKQGVNEQYF
>NA|TRBV15|TRBJ1-6|NA
TGTGCCACCAGCGTCGGGCCCGCCGGGAATTCACCCCTCCACTTT
CATSVGPAGNSPLHF
>NA|TRBV30|TRBJ1-2|NA
TGTGCCTGGAGTAGCGAAAGGGTCTCCTATGGCTACACCTTC
CAWSSERVSYGYTF
>NA|TRBV7-6|TRBJ1-4|once
TGTGCCAGCAGCCCCGTCGTTGGAAAACTGTTTTTT
CASSPVVGKLFF
>TRBD2|TRBV30|TRBJ2-1|NA
TGTGCCTGGAGTCTCGGACTAGCGGACAATGAGCAGTTCTTC
CAWSLGLADNEQFF
>NA|TRBV4-2|TRBJ2-5|few
TGTGCCAGCAGCGGCCCCTACGCCCAGTACTTC
CASSGPYAQYF
>TRBD1|TRBV9|TRBJ2-5|NA
TGTGCCAGCAGCGTGGGACAGGGAAGGAGGGAGACCCAGTACTTC
CASSVGQGRRETQYF
>NA|TRBV7-2|TRBJ1-3|few
TGTGCCAGCAGCCCAGAGGGGTTCTCTGGAAACACCATATATTTT
CASSPEGFSGNTIYF
>NA|TRBV7-9|TRBJ1-5|NA
TGTGCCAGCAGCTTATCAGTCGCAGGGTATGGCAATCAGCCCCAGCATTTT
CASSLSVAGYGNQPQHF
>TRBD1|TRBV11-1|TRBJ1-1|NA
TGTGCCAGCAGCCCCTACTTCCAGGGGGGGACTGAAGCTTTCTTT
CASSPYFQGGTEAFF
>NA|TRBV6-5|TRBJ2-5|NA
TGTGCCAGCAGTCTACAGCCGTACCAAGAGACCCAGTACTTC
CASSLQPYQETQYF
>NA|TRBV27|TRBJ2-7|NA
TGTGCCAGCAGTTCCACCGGGACCCTTAAAGGTGGGCAGTACTTC
CASSSTGTLKGGQYF
>TRBD1|TRBV15|TRBJ1-4|NA
TGTGCCACCAGCAGAGTTCTACACGGACAGGGACTGTTTTTT
CATSRVLHGQGLFF
>NA|TRBV5-1|TRBJ2-1|few
TGCGCCAGCAGCTTCCAGGGTCTATACAATGAGCAGTTCTTC
CASSFQGLYNEQFF
>NA|TRBV19|TRBJ1-1|NA
TGTGCCAGTAGTATTAAGGATGGGGGGAACACTGAAGCTTTCTTT
CASSIKDGGNTEAFF
>NA|TRBV5-4|TRBJ1-1|NA
TGTGCCAGCAGCTTACGCAGACAGCTGAACACTGAAGCTTTCTTT
CASSLRRQLNTEAFF
>TRBD2|TRBV5-6|TRBJ2-7|NA
TGTGCCAGCAGCATCGGGACTAGCTACGAGCAGTACTTC
CASSIGTSYEQYF
>NA|TRBV30|TRBJ1-4|NA
TGTGCCTGGAGTCCTCCAGGATCTGCTAATGAAAAACTGTTTTTT
CAWSPPGSANEKLFF
>NA|TRBV25-1|TRBJ2-5|few
TGTGCCAGCAGTGAATACCGGGGCCAAGAGACCCAGTACTTC
CASSEYRGQETQYF
>TRBD2|TRBV5-4|TRBJ2-2|NA
TGTGCCAGCAGCTCGAAGACGGGGGGACTAGCGGCTGTCGGGGAGCTGTTTTTT
CASSSKTGGLAAVGELFF
>TRBD1|TRBV7-2|TRBJ1-2|NA
TGTGCCAGCAGCTTAGTGGCAGGGGGCAACTATGGCTACACCTTC
CASSLVAGGNYGYTF
>NA|TRBV5-4|TRBJ2-5|few
TGTGCCAGCAGCTTCGGGCAACCGGGACTTCGACAAGAGACCCAGTACTTC
CASSFGQPGLRQETQYF
>TRBD2|TRBV7-2|TRBJ2-2|NA
TGTGCCAGCAGCCCCCGGACTAGCGCCTCCGGGGAGCTGTTTTTT
CASSPRTSASGELFF
>NA|TRBV30|TRBJ1-4|NA
TGTGCCCAACAATGGGAGCAGGGTGAAAAACTGTTTTTT
CAQQWEQGEKLFF
>NA|TRBV11-2|TRBJ1-2|few
TGTGCCAGCAGCCCATCGGGTCCCCGGCATGGCTACACCTTC
CASSPSGPRHGYTF
>NA|TRBV4-1|TRBJ2-1|NA
TGCGCCAGCAGCCTCGGGACTGCATCCTACAATGAGCAGTTCTTC
CASSLGTASYNEQFF
>NA|TRBV10-3|TRBJ1-1|few
TGTGCCATCAGAGTTACGGGGGGGACTGAAGCTTTCTTT
CAIRVTGGTEAFF
>NA|TRBV11-2|TRBJ2-3|NA
TGTGCCAGCCAATCCGGACAGCAGGCGCAGTATTTT
CASQSGQQAQYF
>NA|TRBV5-6|TRBJ2-7|NA
TGTGCCAGCAGCTTGTGGGCAGGGGACTACGAGCAGTACTTC
CASSLWAGDYEQYF
>NA|TRBV5-1|TRBJ1-4|NA
TGCGCCAGCAGCCCCCGGGACGGCGCTGAAAAACTGTTTTTT
CASSPRDGAEKLFF
>NA|TRBV29-1|TRBJ1-2|NA
TGCAGCGTTGAAGATGTTTTACAGGGCCATGGCTACACCTTC
CSVEDVLQGHGYTF
>NA|TRBV6-5|TRBJ2-7|NA
TGTGCCAGCAGTGGCCCCTCCTACGAGCAGTACTTC
CASSGPSYEQYF
>TRBD2|TRBV27|TRBJ2-1|NA
TGTGCCAGCAGTTTATATAGCGGGGGTTACAATGAGCAGTTCTTC
CASSLYSGGYNEQFF
>TRBD1|TRBV6-5|TRBJ2-2|NA
TGTGCCACCTCAAGGGGGCGGTACACCGGGGAGCTGTTTTTT
CATSRGRYTGELFF
>NA|TRBV7-2|TRBJ2-7|many
TGTGCCAGCAGCTTAGGGCAGATCTACGAGCAGTACTTC
CASSLGQIYEQYF
>NA|TRBV25-1|TRBJ2-3|NA
TGTGCCAGCAGTGGCTTAAATACGCAGTATTTT
CASSGLNTQYF
>TRBD1|TRBV5-6|TRBJ1-2|few
TGTGCCAGCAGCTTGGCCCAGGGGGCGATTGGCTACACCTTC
CASSLAQGAIGYTF
>NA|TRBV6-5|TRBJ1-1|NA
TGTGCCAGCAGTTACTCCACGATCACTGAAGCTTTCTTT
CASSYSTITEAFF
>TRBD2|TRBV15|TRBJ2-3|NA
TGTGCCACCAGCAGACTAAGCGGGGGGGGCACAGATACGCAGTATTTT
CATSRLSGGGTDTQYF
>TRBD1|TRBV29-1|TRBJ2-5|NA
TGCAGCGTAAATGACAGGGGAGAGACCCAGTACTTC
CSVNDRGETQYF
>NA|TRBV29-1|TRBJ2-7|NA
TGCAGCGTTGAAGTCGGGGGATGGGGTGAGCAGTACTTC
CSVEVGGWGEQYF
>TRBD1|TRBV5-5|TRBJ2-5|NA
TGTGCCAGCAGCCTAGACAGGGAAGAGACCCAGTACTTC
CASSLDREETQYF
>NA|TRBV25-1|TRBJ1-1|NA
TGTGCCAGCAGTGTAACAGGGACCACTGAAGCTTTCTTT
CASSVTGTTEAFF
>NA|TRBV18|TRBJ2-3|NA
TGTGCCAGCTCACCAGGCCCAGAGGTTCGTGGGCAGTATTTT
CASSPGPEVRGQYF
>NA|TRBV5-6|TRBJ1-1|NA
TGTGCCAGCAGCTCTCTAGACGGGAACACTGAAGCTTTCTTT
CASSSLDGNTEAFF